This T cell receptor beta chain derives from a study of T cells in Graves' hyperthyroidism and ophthalmopathy. Amplification targeted TCR beta CDR3 regions from RNA transcripts. The HTBI primer set served for first-round RT-PCR of the TCR CDR3. TCRdb passed the multiplex PCR reads through MiXCR, listing each CDR3 protein once. The sample has approximately 690,000 distinct CDR3 sequences, less than 25% seen once. V gave up 4 bases and J gave up 3 bases; unmatched junction bases: 6. This CDR3 has 15 amino acids. Germline V gives CDR1 MDHEN, CDR2 SYDVKM. This clonotype was counted a few times. The specimen sequenced was blood. The chain has TRBV28 and TRBJ1-1, with 9 bases that match TRBD1. The receptor was derived from a young man with Graves' ophthalmopathy. CDR3 in DNA: TGTGCCAGCAGTTCTGACAGGGGGTTGTACACTGAAGCTTTCTTT. Translated, it gives CASSSDRGLYTEAFF.